One and the same sample provided the 20 T cell receptor beta chains below, sequenced in a study of T-cell memory formation after mild COVID-19 (dated by TCRdb to the early 2020s). The library was made by 5' RACE. Sequenced on an Illumina NovaSeq 6000. The public reads were quality trimmed at Q25 with fastp and then assembled into clones with MiXCR by TCRdb, keeping productive beta chains. Rows merge per CDR3 protein into single entries with the most common DNA and genes. The sample table contains 240,000 or so distinct CDR3 sequences; only one count was recorded for roughly 10% of them. The ten most abundant clones make up roughly a fifth of the sample. The sample taken for sequencing was PBMCs or a T cell subset sorted from them (not recorded which). The receptors here all came from a man between 18 and 29 years old who had mild COVID-19 (a few samples of this study predate the infection). The sample titles of this study are shuffled in the database, so cell type and time point are left out; the donor was told from shared clones.

The chain carries TRBV29-1 and TRBJ1-1; tentative D call: TRBD1 (5 bases). The CDR3 is 14 residues long. V was shortened by 6 bases and J by 1 base, with 15 bases between the two germline ends. Germline-derived CDR1 and CDR2 are SQVTM and ANQGSEA. CDR3 in amino acids: CSVQKTVPNTEAFF. The CDR3 DNA sequence: TGCAGCGTCCAAAAGACAGTCCCGAACACTGAAGCTTTCTTT.

This clonotype was detected ten times or more. The chain recombines TRBV7-3 with TRBJ2-3; TRBD1 aligns across 7 bases. The germline V gene has CDR1 SGHTA and CDR2 FQGTGA. The CDR3 runs 15 residues. V was clipped by 3 bases and J by 3 bases; unmatched bases: 6. DNA of the CDR3: TGTGCCAGCAGCTTCGGACAGGTTGATACAGATACGCAGTATTTT. Its protein is CASSFGQVDTDTQYF.

This clonotype occurred many times. The rearrangement links TRBV11-2 to TRBJ1-3; D is undetermined. CDR3 size: 17 residues. Germline V gene data show CDR1 as SGHAT and CDR2 as FQNNGV. Trimming shortened V by 5 bases and J by 0 bases, and 17 bases separated the two germline ends. The CDR3 DNA reads TGTGCCAGCAGCCAAACGGACGCCGCGAGCTCTGGAAACACCATATATTTT. Protein product: CASSQTDAASSGNTIYF.

This clonotype was seen at least ten times. V and J are TRBV7-3 and TRBJ2-1; D is unclear. This CDR3 is built from 13 residues. Germline-derived CDR1 and CDR2 are SGHTA and FQGTGA. V lost 5 bases to trimming and J lost 4 bases, with 9 bases between them. CDR3 protein: CASSPDGYNEQFF. DNA for the CDR3: TGTGCCAGCAGCCCGGATGGTTACAATGAGCAGTTCTTC.

This clonotype appeared a few times. The V and J genes are TRBV6-1 and TRBJ2-1, with D hard to call. The CDR3 contains 14 residues. V was shortened by 10 bases and J by 2 bases, with 15 bases between the two germline ends. The V gene's germline CDR1 is MNHNS and CDR2 SASEGT. The CDR3 is CATTQTFTYNEQFF. The CDR3 DNA reads as TGTGCCACCACACAGACATTTACCTACAATGAGCAGTTCTTC.

In this sample, this clonotype turned up many times. This rearrangement joins TRBV4-3 to TRBJ2-1, with D tentatively TRBD1 or TRBD2 (5 bases each). V gave up 4 bases and J gave up 2 bases, with 15 bases separating them. This CDR3 contains 16 residues. Germline CDR1 reads LGHNA; CDR2 reads YSLEER. CDR3 bases: TGCGCCAGCAGCCTCTCACAGCTGGGACCCTACAATGAGCAGTTCTTC. It yields the protein CASSLSQLGPYNEQFF.

Turning to this clonotype: A much larger clone lies a single base off, so this may be a read error. The chain uses TRBV7-2 and TRBJ1-1; D is unclear. Germline CDR1 SGHTA, CDR2 FQGNSA. Trimming removed 5 bases from V and 1 base from J, with 8 bases in between. The CDR3 length is 13 residues. The CDR3, as DNA: TGTGCCAGCAGCGCCCACAGGAACACTGAAGCTTTCTTT. Translating it yields CASSAHRNTEAFF.

This clonotype was seen a few times. The V and J genes are TRBV7-2 and TRBJ1-2; a weak D match, TRBD1 (5 bases). CDR1 is SGHTA, CDR2 FQGNSA, per germline. V was clipped by 2 bases and J by 4 bases, with 20 bases between them. This CDR3 contains 17 residues. This CDR3 is CASSLRRGSPSSYGYTF. For the CDR3, the DNA is TGTGCCAGCAGCTTACGGAGGGGAAGCCCGTCATCCTATGGCTACACCTTC. The variable domain in full, completed from reference TRBV7-2 and TRBJ1-2, reads GAGVSQSPSNKVTEKGKDVELRCDPISGHTALYWYRQSLGQGLEFLIYFQGNSAPDKSGLPSDRFSAERTGGSVSTLTIQRTQQEDSAVYLCASSLRRGSPSSYGYTFGSGTRLTVV.

This clonotype was seen more than once but under ten times. The chain recombines TRBV7-2 with TRBJ1-1, with a tentative D call TRBD1 (5 bases). CDR3 length: 15 amino acids. Looked up from germline, CDR1 is SGHTA and CDR2 is FQGNSA. Trimming left V 2 bases short and J 1 base short, with 11 bases between. The CDR3 loop is CASSLQGRRNTEAFF. The CDR3 DNA sequence: TGTGCCAGCAGCTTACAGGGAAGAAGGAACACTGAAGCTTTCTTT.

This clonotype came up many times. J is TRBJ2-3 and V is TRBV5-1; 10 bases agree with TRBD2. V dropped 5 bases and J dropped 2; count of bases not matched to a gene: 8. Germline lookup yields CDR1 SGHRS and CDR2 YFSETQ. The CDR3 consists of 16 residues. In DNA, the CDR3 is TGCGCCAGCAGAGGTTCAGCGGGGGGGTACACAGATACGCAGTATTTT. Amino acids: CASRGSAGGYTDTQYF.

This clonotype was counted a few times. The J gene is TRBJ2-5, the V gene TRBV4-1; D is possibly TRBD1 (5 bases). This CDR3 is built from 14 residues. V was trimmed by 0 bases and J by 6 bases, leaving 11 bases between them. CDR1 and CDR2 from the germline V gene are MGHRA and YSYEKL. The DNA of the CDR3 is TGCGCCAGCAGCCAAGATGGGGCAGGAAAGACCCAGTACTTC. Amino acid sequence: CASSQDGAGKTQYF.

The gene calls are TRBV7-2 and TRBJ1-5; D gene unclear. This CDR3 comprises 15 residues. Germline V gene lookup returns CDR1 SGHTA and CDR2 FQGNSA. V was pared by 0 bases and J by 1 base, with 7 bases between. DNA of the CDR3: TGTGCCAGCAGCTTAGCGGGCTTGAGCAATCAGCCCCAGCATTTT. Its translation: CASSLAGLSNQPQHF. Using reference TRBV7-2 and TRBJ1-5 for the parts outside the CDR3, the full variable domain is GAGVSQSPSNKVTEKGKDVELRCDPISGHTALYWYRQSLGQGLEFLIYFQGNSAPDKSGLPSDRFSAERTGGSVSTLTIQRTQQEDSAVYLCASSLAGLSNQPQHFGDGTRLSIL.

This clonotype was seen a few times. The V call is TRBV4-3, the J call TRBJ2-5, with D perhaps matching TRBD1 (6 bases). The CDR3 sequence is 18 residues long. The germline V and J ends were trimmed by 0 bases and 5 bases, with 22 bases remaining between them. Germline loops: CDR1 LGHNA, CDR2 YSLEER. The CDR3 protein is CASSQDPPPRGHGETQYF. CDR3 sequence (DNA): TGCGCCAGCAGCCAAGATCCCCCCCCCAGGGGCCACGGGGAGACCCAGTACTTC.

This clonotype was counted only a few times. V gene TRBV28 combines with J gene TRBJ2-7, with 9 bases identical to TRBD1. CDR3 size: 14 residues. Germline V gene lookup returns CDR1 MDHEN and CDR2 SYDVKM. Trimming took 4 bases from V and 3 from J; bases not matched to a gene: 4. The CDR3 region is CASSSYRGLYEQYF. Here the CDR3 DNA reads TGTGCCAGCAGTTCTTACAGGGGGCTCTACGAGCAGTACTTC.

Details on this clonotype: A read error may be the cause here, since a much bigger clone is one base away. No conserved phenylalanine or tryptophan is present at the end of the CDR3, so a read error is the likely explanation. J is TRBJ1-2 and V is TRBV7-6; perhaps TRBD1 as D (5 bases). The germline V and J ends were trimmed by 5 bases and 6 bases, with 16 bases remaining between them. Looked up from germline, CDR1 is SGHVS and CDR2 is FNYEAQ. The CDR3 sequence is 14 residues long. The CDR3 sequence is CASSRSAGRDGYTL. CDR3 sequence (DNA): TGTGCCAGCAGCCGGTCGGCGGGGCGCGATGGCTACACCCTC.

This clonotype has just a few counts. The V and J genes are TRBV7-9 and TRBJ2-3, with 10 nucleotides matching TRBD1. V dropped 5 bases and J dropped 4; count of bases not matched to a gene: 9. This CDR3 is built from 16 residues. Germline CDR1 is SEHNR and CDR2 is FQNEAQ (reference sequence). The CDR3 nucleotides are TGTGCCAGCAGCCACACCGACAGGGGGCGCGCAGATACGCAGTATTTT. Translated: CASSHTDRGRADTQYF. Filled out from reference TRBV7-9 and TRBJ2-3, the complete variable domain reads DTGVSQNPRHKITKRGQNVTFRCDPISEHNRLYWYRQTLGQGPEFLTYFQNEAQLEKSRLLSDRFSAERPKGSFSTLEIQRTEQGDSAMYLCASSHTDRGRADTQYFGPGTRLTVL.

This clonotype turned up a few times. The rearrangement links TRBV6-1 to TRBJ1-6; no clear D gene. Germline V gene data show CDR1 as MNHNS and CDR2 as SASEGT. This CDR3 is 11 amino acids long. V gave up 6 bases and J gave up 6 bases, with 3 bases separating them. CDR3 residues: CASRINSPLHF. Written as DNA, the CDR3 is TGTGCCAGCAGAATTAATTCACCCCTCCACTTT.

Turning to this clonotype: A junction end diverges from the germline sequence, so it may reflect a read error. The chain is built from TRBV7-7 and TRBJ2-6, with 7 bases identical to TRBD1. Germline V lookup: CDR1 SSHAT, CDR2 FNYEAQ (reference sequence). The CDR3 has 15 amino acids. CDR3 protein: CASSAGTAGANVLTF. The CDR3 DNA sequence: TGTGCTAGCAGCGCTGGGACAGCTGGGGCCAACGTCCTGACTTTC.

This clonotype came up many times. The chain employs TRBV6-6 and TRBJ2-5; TRBD1 aligns across 7 bases. The V gene end was trimmed by 6 bases and the J gene end by 1 base; junction bases not matched to a gene: 5. The CDR3 extends over 14 amino acids. From germline, CDR1 is MNHNY and CDR2 SVGAGI (reference sequence). The CDR3: CASRRDRAQETQYF. In nucleotides, the CDR3 is TGTGCCAGCAGGCGCGACAGGGCCCAAGAGACCCAGTACTTC.

J is TRBJ1-6 and V is TRBV10-2, with D maybe TRBD1 (5 bases). The ends were cut back, 6 bases at V and 10 bases at J, with 13 bases in the middle. CDR1 is WSHSY and CDR2 is SAAADI in the germline V gene. The CDR3 is 13 amino acids. CDR3 residues: CASRAQGTSPLHF. The CDR3 DNA reads TGCGCCAGCAGGGCCCAGGGTACCTCACCCCTCCACTTT.